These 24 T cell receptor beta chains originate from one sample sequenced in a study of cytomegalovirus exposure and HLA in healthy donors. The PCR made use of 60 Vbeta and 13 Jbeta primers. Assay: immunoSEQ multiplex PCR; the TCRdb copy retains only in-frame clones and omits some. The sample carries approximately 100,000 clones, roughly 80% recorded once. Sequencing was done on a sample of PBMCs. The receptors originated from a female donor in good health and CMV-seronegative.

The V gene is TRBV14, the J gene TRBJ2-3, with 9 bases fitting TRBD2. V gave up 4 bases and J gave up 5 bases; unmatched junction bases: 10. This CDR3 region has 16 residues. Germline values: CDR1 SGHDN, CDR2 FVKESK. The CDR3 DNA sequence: TGTGCCAGCAGCCCATTTGGCGGGGGGGCTGGAGATACGCAGTATTTT. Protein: CASSPFGGGAGDTQYF.

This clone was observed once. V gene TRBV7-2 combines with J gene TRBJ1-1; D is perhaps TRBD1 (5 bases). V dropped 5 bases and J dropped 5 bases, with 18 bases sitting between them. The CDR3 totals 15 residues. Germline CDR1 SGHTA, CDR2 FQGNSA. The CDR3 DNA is TGTGCCAGCAGCCCGGCGCCGGGACTGGGGACTGAAGCTTTCTTT. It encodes CASSPAPGLGTEAFF.

The CDR3 nucleotides read TGTGCCAGTAGTATAGCGGCGGGGGGATTTACAGATACGCAGTATTTT. It encodes CASSIAAGGFTDTQYF. The rearrangement uses TRBV19 and TRBJ2-3; TRBD2 aligns across 8 bases. V lost 1 base and J lost 3; bases outside the gene matches: 6. CDR3 length: 16 amino acids. Germline V CDR1 and CDR2: LNHDA, SQIVND (reference sequence). Full variable domain (outside the CDR3, taken from reference TRBV19 and TRBJ2-3): DGGITQSPKYLFRKEGQNVTLSCEQNLNHDAMYWYRQDPGQGLRLIYYSQIVNDFQKGDIAEGYSVSREKKESFPLTVTSAQKNPTAFYLCASSIAAGGFTDTQYFGPGTRLTVL.

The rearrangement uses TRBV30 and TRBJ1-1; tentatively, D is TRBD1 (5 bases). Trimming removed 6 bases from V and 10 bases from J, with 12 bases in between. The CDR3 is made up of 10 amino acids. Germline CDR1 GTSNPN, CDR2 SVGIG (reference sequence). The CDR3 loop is CACSRGVAFF. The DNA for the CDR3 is TGTGCCTGCAGTCGGGGGGTAGCTTTCTTT.

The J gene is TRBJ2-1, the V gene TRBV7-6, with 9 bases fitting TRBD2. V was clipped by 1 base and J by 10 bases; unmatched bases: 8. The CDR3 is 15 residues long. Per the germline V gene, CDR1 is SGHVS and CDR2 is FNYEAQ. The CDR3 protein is CASSLGRGGAGEQFF. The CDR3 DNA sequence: TGTGCCAGCAGCTTAGGGCGCGGGGGGGCCGGGGAGCAGTTCTTC.

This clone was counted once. DNA for the CDR3: TGCGCCAGCAGTGAAGACCGCGGTCCCGGGATCGAAAAACTGTTTTTT. Protein sequence: CASSEDRGPGIEKLFF. The J gene is TRBJ1-4, the V gene TRBV10-1; no reliable D call. Trimming took off 3 bases at V and 8 bases at J, with 19 bases between the two ends. The CDR3 runs to 16 residues. Germline values: CDR1 WNHNN, CDR2 SYGVQD (reference sequence).

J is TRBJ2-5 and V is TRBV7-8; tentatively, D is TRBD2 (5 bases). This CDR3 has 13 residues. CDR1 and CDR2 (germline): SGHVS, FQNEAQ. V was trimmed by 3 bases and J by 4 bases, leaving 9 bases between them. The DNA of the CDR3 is TGTGCCAGCAGCTTGGGAGCCCCAGAGACCCAGTACTTC. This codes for CASSLGAPETQYF.

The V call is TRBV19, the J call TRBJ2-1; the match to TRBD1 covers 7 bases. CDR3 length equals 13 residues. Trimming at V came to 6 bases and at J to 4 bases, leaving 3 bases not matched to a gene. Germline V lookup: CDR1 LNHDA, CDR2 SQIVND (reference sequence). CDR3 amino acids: CASRGDRYNEQFF. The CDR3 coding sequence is TGTGCCAGTAGAGGGGACAGATACAATGAGCAGTTCTTC.

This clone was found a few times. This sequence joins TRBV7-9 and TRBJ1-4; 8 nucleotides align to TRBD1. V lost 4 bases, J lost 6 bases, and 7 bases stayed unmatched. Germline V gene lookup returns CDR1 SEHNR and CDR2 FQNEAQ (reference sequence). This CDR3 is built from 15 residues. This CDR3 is CASSSDRGRHEKLFF. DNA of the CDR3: TGTGCCAGCAGCTCTGACAGGGGCAGGCATGAAAAACTGTTTTTT. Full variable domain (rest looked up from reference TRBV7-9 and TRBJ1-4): DTGVSQNPRHKITKRGQNVTFRCDPISEHNRLYWYRQTLGQGPEFLTYFQNEAQLEKSRLLSDRFSAERPKGSFSTLEIQRTEQGDSAMYLCASSSDRGRHEKLFFGSGTQLSVL.

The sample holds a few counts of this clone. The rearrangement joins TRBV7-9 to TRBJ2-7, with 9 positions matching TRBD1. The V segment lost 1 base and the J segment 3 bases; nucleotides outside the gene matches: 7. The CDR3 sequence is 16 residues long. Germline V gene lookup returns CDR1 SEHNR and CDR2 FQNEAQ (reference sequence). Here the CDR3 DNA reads TGTGCCAGCAGCTTAGGGGGACAGGGCCCAAACTACGAGCAGTACTTC. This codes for CASSLGGQGPNYEQYF.

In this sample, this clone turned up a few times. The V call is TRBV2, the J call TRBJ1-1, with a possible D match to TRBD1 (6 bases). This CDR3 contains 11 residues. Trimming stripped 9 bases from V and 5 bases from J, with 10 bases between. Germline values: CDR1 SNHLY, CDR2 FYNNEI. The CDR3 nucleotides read TGTGCCAGTACTCAGGGGACTGAAGCTTTCTTT. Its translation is CASTQGTEAFF.

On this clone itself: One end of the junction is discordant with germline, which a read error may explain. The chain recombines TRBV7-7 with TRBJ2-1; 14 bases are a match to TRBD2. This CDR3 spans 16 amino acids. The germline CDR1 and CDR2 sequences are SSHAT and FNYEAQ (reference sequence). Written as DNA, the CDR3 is TGTGCTAGCAGCAAGGGACTAGCGGGGGCCGACAATGAGCAGTTCTTC. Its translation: CASSKGLAGADNEQFF.

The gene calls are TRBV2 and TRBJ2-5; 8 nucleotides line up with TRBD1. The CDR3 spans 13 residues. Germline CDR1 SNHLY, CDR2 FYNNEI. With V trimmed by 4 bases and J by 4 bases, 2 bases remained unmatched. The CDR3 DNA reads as TGTGCCAGCAGTGCAGGGGGCGGAGAGACCCAGTACTTC. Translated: CASSAGGGETQYF.

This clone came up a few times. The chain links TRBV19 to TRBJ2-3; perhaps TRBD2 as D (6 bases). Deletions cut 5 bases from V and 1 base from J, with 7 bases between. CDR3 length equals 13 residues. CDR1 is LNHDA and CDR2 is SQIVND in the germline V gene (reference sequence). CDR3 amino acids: CASSSGGTDTQYF. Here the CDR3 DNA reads TGTGCCAGTAGTTCGGGGGGCACAGATACGCAGTATTTT.

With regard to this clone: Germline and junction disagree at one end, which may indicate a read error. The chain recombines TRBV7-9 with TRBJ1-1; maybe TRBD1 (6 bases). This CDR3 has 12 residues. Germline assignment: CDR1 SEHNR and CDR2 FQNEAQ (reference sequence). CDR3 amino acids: CSSRDTGTEAFF. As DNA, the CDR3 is TGTTCCAGCAGGGACACTGGGACTGAAGCTTTCTTT.

DNA of the CDR3: TGTGCCAGCAGCCCACAGGGGCGAGGGGGCGCGACTGAAGCTTTCTTT. It encodes CASSPQGRGGATEAFF. The chain has TRBV5-4 and TRBJ1-1; TRBD1 matches 7 bases. CDR3 length equals 16 residues. Losses at the gene ends were 4 bases for V and 5 bases for J; bases not matched to a gene: 14. Germline CDR1 is SGHNT and CDR2 is YYREEE (reference sequence).

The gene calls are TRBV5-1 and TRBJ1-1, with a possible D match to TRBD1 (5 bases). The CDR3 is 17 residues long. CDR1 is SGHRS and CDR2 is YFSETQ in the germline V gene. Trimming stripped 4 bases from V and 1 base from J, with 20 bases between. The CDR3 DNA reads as TGCGCCAGCAGCAGCGCCGGGCGGGGACTTGAGAACACTGAAGCTTTCTTT. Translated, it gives CASSSAGRGLENTEAFF.

CDR3 sequence: CATSRVSGRTGLSLDYEQYF. CDR3 sequence (DNA): TGTGCCACCAGCAGAGTCTCCGGTCGGACAGGTTTGTCCTTGGACTACGAGCAGTACTTC. The V call is TRBV15, the J call TRBJ2-7; TRBD1 aligns across 7 bases. Germline V gives CDR1 LNHNV, CDR2 YYDKDF (reference sequence). V trimming: 1 base; J trimming: 3 bases; junction bases outside the gene matches: 21. The CDR3 is made up of 20 amino acids.

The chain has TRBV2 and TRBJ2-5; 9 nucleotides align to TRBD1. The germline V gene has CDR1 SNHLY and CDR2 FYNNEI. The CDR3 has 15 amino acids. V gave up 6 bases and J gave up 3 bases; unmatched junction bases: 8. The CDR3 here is CASRGDRVPKETQYF. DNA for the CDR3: TGTGCCAGCAGGGGGGACAGGGTTCCTAAAGAGACCCAGTACTTC.

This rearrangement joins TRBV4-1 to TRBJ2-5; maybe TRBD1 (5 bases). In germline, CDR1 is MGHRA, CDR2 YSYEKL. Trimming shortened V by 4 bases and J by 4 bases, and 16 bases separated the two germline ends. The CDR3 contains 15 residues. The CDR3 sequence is CASSRSMGPRETQYF. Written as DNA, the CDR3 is TGCGCCAGCAGCCGCTCGATGGGGCCTCGAGAGACCCAGTACTTC.

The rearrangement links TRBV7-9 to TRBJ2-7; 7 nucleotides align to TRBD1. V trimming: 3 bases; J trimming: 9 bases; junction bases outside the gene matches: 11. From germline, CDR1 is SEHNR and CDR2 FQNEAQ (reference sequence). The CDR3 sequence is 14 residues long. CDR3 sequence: CASSFPGQRSGQYF. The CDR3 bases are TGTGCCAGCAGCTTTCCGGGACAGCGTTCCGGGCAGTACTTC.

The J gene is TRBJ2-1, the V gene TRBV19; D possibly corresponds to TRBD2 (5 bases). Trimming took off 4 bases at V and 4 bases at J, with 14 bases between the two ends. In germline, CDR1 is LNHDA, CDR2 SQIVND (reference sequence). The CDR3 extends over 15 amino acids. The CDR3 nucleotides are TGTGCCAGTAGTAGGGGAGAGGTGAGTTACAATGAGCAGTTCTTC. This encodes CASSRGEVSYNEQFF.

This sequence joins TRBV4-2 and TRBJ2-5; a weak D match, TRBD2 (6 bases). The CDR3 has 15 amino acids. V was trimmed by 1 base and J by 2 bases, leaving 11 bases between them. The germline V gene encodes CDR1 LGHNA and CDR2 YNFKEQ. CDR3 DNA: TGTGCCAGCAGCCAAGCGGCTAGCGCGCAAGAGACCCAGTACTTC. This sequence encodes CASSQAASAQETQYF.

In DNA, the CDR3 is TGCGCCAGCCGTACGACTAGCGGGGGGTACAATGAGCAGTTCTTC. Protein sequence: CASRTTSGGYNEQFF. This rearrangement joins TRBV10-2 to TRBJ2-1; TRBD2 matches 13 bases. This CDR3 comprises 15 residues. Germline assignment: CDR1 WSHSY and CDR2 SAAADI. The V segment lost 8 bases and the J segment 4 bases; nucleotides outside the gene matches: 5.